This T cell receptor beta chain is from a study of T-cell memory formation after mild COVID-19. One entry per CDR3 protein results from TCRdb running MiXCR on the 5' RACE reads. Counted here are about 280,000 distinct CDR3 sequences, 8% to 9% occurring once; the ten biggest clones make up about 20%. Points from the study as a whole: Within pre-infection memory, some responding clones were found, suggesting cross-reactive memory joined.

This clonotype was counted ten times or more. Antigen: not known. The CDR3 is made up of 11 amino acids. The germline V and J ends were trimmed by 6 bases and 4 bases, with 4 bases remaining between them. In germline, CDR1 is SEHNR, CDR2 FQNEAQ (reference sequence). The chain uses TRBV7-9 and TRBJ2-1; D not certain. The receptor was derived from a man younger than 35 who had mild COVID-19 (a few samples of this study predate the infection). Cell type and time point are not known. The sample was PBMCs or a T cell subset sorted from them (not recorded which). CDR3 in amino acids: CASRAYNEQFF. Written as DNA, the CDR3 is TGTGCCAGCAGAGCATACAATGAGCAGTTCTTC.